This TCR beta chain emerged from a study of T-cell reconstitution after alpha-beta-depleted transplantation in children. Whole-study findings and limits: Several patients had high TCRbeta diversity at day 60; it came from surviving recipient T cells and thymic progenitors. There were reportedly several hundred expanded graft clones from which alpha-beta T cells came about two months after transplant. T-cell counts and diversity at one year post-transplant came mainly from newly produced T cells.

This clonotype was seen ten or more times. Its target is unknown. From germline, CDR1 is SEHNR and CDR2 FQNEAQ (reference sequence). V shed 5 bases and J shed 13 bases, with 18 bases lying between them. This CDR3 is 12 amino acids long. Unique molecular identifiers were incorporated during preparation of the TCRbeta library. TCRdb re-called the PCR reads through MiXCR, storing one row per CDR3 protein. The data contain 580,000 or so distinct CDR3 sequences, 23% of them singletons. The material was PBMCs, mostly from graft donor cells, obtained 360 days after TCRalphabeta/CD19-depleted stem cell transplant. This receptor was identified in a boy less than two years old who had a stem cell transplant for acute myeloid leukemia, so the T cells may come from the graft donor. The rearrangement links TRBV7-9 to TRBJ2-7; D possibly corresponds to TRBD1 (6 bases). The CDR3 reads CASSGGDRLIYV. Here the CDR3 DNA reads TGTGCCAGCAGCGGGGGCGACAGGCTTATTTACGTC.